This TCR beta chain was retrieved from a study of glioma-infiltrating T cells. Germline lookup yields CDR1 ENHRY and CDR2 SYGVKD. The V gene lost 7 bases and the J gene lost 6 bases, with 15 bases spanning the gap. The CDR3 loop spans 13 amino acids. TCR alpha and beta CDR3 regions were amplified from RNA using iRepertoire nested multiplex PCR. TCRdb used MiXCR to reprocess the multiplex PCR reads, holding one entry per CDR3 protein. The sample includes roughly 190,000 distinct CDR3 sequences, approximately 30% of them seen just once. Findings of the study overall: CDR3 overlap between tissue and blood was very small. Above-expected tissue-blood divergence occurred in all gliomas, most in low-grade ones.

A word on this clonotype: Its antigen is still unknown.

The sequence came from a human donor with low-grade glioma or glioblastoma, undergoing nonglioma brain surgery, or in good health (not recorded which). The chain carries TRBV10-3 and TRBJ1-2; perhaps TRBD1 as D (6 bases). Sequencing was done on a sample of glioma tissue, nonneoplastic brain tissue, or PBMCs (not recorded which). For the CDR3, the DNA is TGTGCCATCAACCAACAGGGAGTGGATGGCTACACCTTC. Amino acids: CAINQQGVDGYTF.